The next 2 T cell receptor beta chains were all read from a single sample in a study of blood T cell repertoires in COVID-19. Profiled with immunoSEQ multiplex PCR; TCRdb holds only in-frame clones, not every one. The sample consists of 34,000 or so clones, about 90% of them appearing once. Material for sequencing was peripheral blood. The receptors here all came from a man between 45 and 60 years old with active or convalescent COVID-19.

This chain connects TRBV6-1 to TRBJ1-4; 11 bases match TRBD1. V lost 3 bases, J lost 7 bases, and 1 base stayed unmatched. The CDR3 consists of 14 residues. Germline CDR1 reads MNHNS; CDR2 reads SASEGT. Here the CDR3 reads CASSEGQGVEKLFF. DNA for the CDR3: TGTGCCAGCAGTGAGGGACAGGGGGTTGAAAAACTGTTTTTT.

This chain connects TRBV28 to TRBJ2-7; a possible D gene is TRBD1 (6 bases). CDR3 size: 14 residues. Germline-derived CDR1 and CDR2 are MDHEN and SYDVKM. Between the trimmed V and J ends, which lost 3 bases and 2 bases, there was a span of 11 bases. The CDR3 reads CASSFGQLPYEQYF. The DNA for the CDR3 is TGTGCCAGCAGTTTTGGACAGCTCCCCTACGAGCAGTACTTC.